This T cell receptor beta chain emerged from a study of blood T cell repertoires in COVID-19. As for the study in general: Researchers got acute and convalescent COVID-19 samples from the United States, Italy and Spain.

Authors' analysis steps: Nucleated cell counts were estimated from reference gene primer amplification. Generated by immunoSEQ multiplex PCR, the TCRdb table keeps only in-frame clones and is missing some. The DNA gave D and trimming, while V, J and clone size come from that table. The sample yields 95,000 to 120,000 clones, 70% to 90% seen once. V lost 5 bases to trimming and J lost 4 bases; unmatched junction nucleotides: 5. Germline V gene data show CDR1 as SGHTA and CDR2 as FQGNSA. This CDR3 comprises 15 residues. The rearrangement joins TRBV7-2 to TRBJ2-1; 10 positions agree with TRBD1. This sequence was found in a man aged 40-49 years with acute or convalescent COVID-19. Sequenced: peripheral blood. The CDR3 is CASSPGQGLYNEQFF. CDR3 nucleotides: TGTGCCAGCAGCCCGGGACAGGGGCTTTACAATGAGCAGTTCTTC.